This TCR beta chain originates from a study of tumor and adjacent non-tumor tissue in lung cancer. Study-level information: On average, productive TCRbeta reads reached roughly 4 million per sample.

This sample's RNA came from whole unsorted tissue. Distant lung tissue was collected more than 3 cm away from the tumor edge. The CDR3 is 15 residues long. V was shortened by 4 bases and J by 0 bases, with 15 bases between the two germline ends. The germline gives CDR1 DFQATT, CDR2 SNEGSKA (reference sequence). TCRbeta libraries were built with three rounds of nested PCR, modified from ARM-PCR. MiXCR, applied by TCRdb to the multiplex PCR reads, yields one record per CDR3 protein. The sample consists of 40,000 to 45,000 distinct CDR3 sequences, more than 50% of them appearing once. This clonotype was sampled from a man aged 50 to 60 with non-small cell lung cancer. The chain employs TRBV20-1 and TRBJ1-2; D unresolved. Sample: distant non-tumor lung tissue. The CDR3 region is CSATPSALPNYGYTF. The CDR3 DNA is TGCAGTGCTACCCCCTCGGCTCTACCTAACTATGGCTACACCTTC.